Detailed here is one T cell receptor (beta chain). Trimming took 7 bases from V and 9 from J, leaving 10 bases between them. This CDR3 has 11 residues. Per germline, CDR1 MNHEY and CDR2 SVGAGI. These data come from a study of blood T cell repertoires in COVID-19. Libraries were prepared by immunoSEQ multiplex PCR; TCRdb keeps only in-frame clonotypes and omits some of them. Of around 110,000 clones detected, more than 80% appear once; the ten largest clones hold more than 13%. The sequenced material came from peripheral blood. This receptor was taken from a woman aged 60-70 years with acute or convalescent COVID-19. The chain joins TRBV6-5 to TRBJ2-1; D uncertain. Written as DNA, the CDR3 is TGTGCCAGCAACTTAGCCGGTGAGCAGTTCTTC. The encoded protein is CASNLAGEQFF.